This passage covers 25 T cell receptor beta chains from one sample sequenced in a study of blood T cell repertoires in COVID-19. TCRdb's copy holds only in-frame clones and misses some; the assay was immunoSEQ multiplex PCR. The data show 150,000 to 200,000 clones, approximately 85% seen once. Input material: peripheral blood. The receptors shown here come from a human donor with active or convalescent COVID-19. The donor label of this sample is uncertain.

This chain connects TRBV7-2 to TRBJ2-3; D is uncertain. The CDR3 consists of 14 residues. Germline V CDR1 and CDR2: SGHTA, FQGNSA. The V end was cut by 5 bases, the J end by 3 bases, with 12 bases between. The CDR3 nucleotides read TGTGCCAGCAGCCTCTTGGGCGTTACAGATACGCAGTATTTT. Its translation is CASSLLGVTDTQYF.

The rearrangement uses TRBV6-6 and TRBJ2-2; 7 nucleotides agree with TRBD1. This CDR3 is built from 14 residues. V shed 6 bases, J shed 5 bases, and the junction held 6 bases outside the gene matches. The germline gives CDR1 MNHNY, CDR2 SVGAGI (reference sequence). CDR3 protein: CASRRQGGTGELFF. The DNA of the CDR3 is TGTGCCAGCAGGCGACAGGGTGGAACCGGGGAGCTGTTTTTT.

V usage is TRBV3-1 (or the pseudogene TRBV3-2) and J usage is TRBJ2-6; a weak D match, TRBD2 (5 bases). The V gene's germline CDR1 is LGHDT and CDR2 YNNKEL (reference sequence). Trimming pared 3 bases from V and 2 bases from J, leaving 14 bases between. This CDR3 is 17 amino acids long. CDR3 DNA sequence: TGTGCCAGCAGCCAGAGGGCAGGTAACACTGGGGCCAACGTCCTGACTTTC. It encodes CASSQRAGNTGANVLTF.

The table lists this clone with a few counts. The chain has TRBV28 and TRBJ1-2, with a tentative D call TRBD1 (5 bases). V gave up 9 bases and J gave up 10 bases, with 18 bases separating them. CDR1 and CDR2 from the germline V gene are MDHEN and SYDVKM. This CDR3 contains 12 residues. CDR3 in amino acids: CASQGGRMDYTF. Written as DNA, the CDR3 is TGTGCCAGTCAGGGCGGAAGGATGGACTACACCTTC.

V is TRBV5-1 and J is TRBJ2-5; 10 positions agree with TRBD2. Germline CDR1 is SGHRS and CDR2 is YFSETQ. Unmatched junction bases numbered 11, after V lost 2 bases and J lost 4 bases. The CDR3 totals 17 residues. The CDR3 DNA follows: TGCGCCAGCAGCTTAGAAAGCGGGAGGGCCCGTTTAGAGACCCAGTACTTC. It codes for CASSLESGRARLETQYF.

This clone has just a few counts. This sequence joins TRBV18 and TRBJ1-1, with D possibly being TRBD1 (5 bases). Per the germline V gene, CDR1 is KGHSH and CDR2 is LQKENI. Deletions cut 1 base from V and 6 bases from J, with 12 bases between. The CDR3 is 14 residues long. CDR3 in DNA: TGTGCCAGCTCACCACGGGGGGAGAGGGCTGAAGCTTTCTTT. Encoded protein: CASSPRGERAEAFF.

The chain links TRBV28 to TRBJ1-1, with unresolved D. Trimming stripped 6 bases from V and 2 bases from J, with 4 bases between. In germline, CDR1 is MDHEN, CDR2 SYDVKM. This CDR3 region has 11 residues. The CDR3 loop is CASRSNTEAFF. The CDR3 coding sequence is TGTGCCAGCAGGTCTAACACTGAAGCTTTCTTT.

The J gene is TRBJ1-6, the V gene TRBV29-1; tentatively, D is TRBD1 (5 bases). V lost 3 bases to trimming and J lost 7 bases, with 13 bases between them. The germline CDR1 and CDR2 sequences are SQVTM and ANQGSEA. This CDR3 contains 14 residues. The CDR3: CSVDGGTQNSPLHF. Written as DNA, the CDR3 is TGCAGCGTTGATGGGGGGACCCAAAATTCACCCCTCCACTTT.

The chain joins TRBV3-1 (or the pseudogene TRBV3-2) to TRBJ1-1, with D hard to call. Germline CDR1 is LGHDT and CDR2 is YNNKEL (reference sequence). V lost 2 bases, J lost 4 bases, and 17 bases lay in between. The CDR3 runs to 16 residues. The CDR3 sequence: CASSQMSTAGSTEAFF. In nucleotides, the CDR3 is TGTGCCAGCAGCCAAATGAGTACAGCGGGGAGCACTGAAGCTTTCTTT.

The chain is built from TRBV6-5 and TRBJ1-5; 12 positions match TRBD1. The length of the CDR3 is 14 residues. The trim removed 4 bases at V and 5 bases at J, leaving 0 bases unmatched. The germline CDR1 and CDR2 sequences are MNHEY and SVGAGI. The CDR3 nucleotides are TGTGCCAGCAGTTGGGACAGGGGGCATCAGCCCCAGCATTTT. Protein: CASSWDRGHQPQHF.

The chain joins TRBV7-9 to TRBJ2-5; tentatively, D is TRBD2 (6 bases). Per the germline V gene, CDR1 is SEHNR and CDR2 is FQNEAQ (reference sequence). The V gene lost 0 bases and the J gene lost 1 base, with 9 bases spanning the gap. CDR3 length equals 15 residues. CDR3 region: CASSLAFGSQETQYF. In DNA form, the CDR3 reads TGTGCCAGCAGCTTAGCGTTCGGGAGCCAAGAGACCCAGTACTTC.

This chain joins TRBV11-3 and TRBJ1-6; no reliable D call. Trimming took off 0 bases at V and 6 bases at J, with 3 bases between the two ends. Looked up from germline, CDR1 is SGHNT and CDR2 is YENEEA. The CDR3 has 13 residues. The CDR3 DNA sequence: TGTGCCAGCAGCTTAGAGAGTAATTCACCCCTCCACTTT. Translation gives CASSLESNSPLHF.

The J gene is TRBJ2-2, the V gene TRBV7-2, with D possibly TRBD1 on 6 matching bases. With 1 base removed from V and 4 bases from J, the gap between germline ends came to 10 bases. The length of the CDR3 is 15 residues. Germline V gene lookup returns CDR1 SGHTA and CDR2 FQGNSA. CDR3 nucleotides: TGTGCCAGCAGCTTAGGGGGGCGGAGCACCGGGGAGCTGTTTTTT. Translating it yields CASSLGGRSTGELFF.

This clone was observed once. The chain links TRBV19 to TRBJ2-5, with 10 bases fitting TRBD2. CDR1 LNHDA and CDR2 SQIVND come from the germline V gene (reference sequence). The V gene end was trimmed by 5 bases and the J gene end by 4 bases; junction bases not matched to a gene: 13. This CDR3 has 17 residues. The CDR3 loop is CASSSQGRLAGLETQYF. CDR3 DNA sequence: TGTGCCAGTAGTTCTCAGGGTCGACTAGCGGGTCTAGAGACCCAGTACTTC.

The chain links TRBV6-6 to TRBJ1-2; TRBD1 aligns across 7 bases. Germline CDR1 and CDR2: MNHNY and SVGAGI (reference sequence). CDR3 size: 12 residues. The ends lost 3 bases at V and 6 bases at J; junction bases unmatched: 1. As DNA, the CDR3 is TGTGCCAGCAGTTATGACAGGGATGGCTACACCTTC. Residues: CASSYDRDGYTF.

V and J are TRBV3-1 (or the pseudogene TRBV3-2) and TRBJ2-6, with D tentatively TRBD1 (6 bases). Germline V CDR1 and CDR2: LGHDT, YNNKEL (reference sequence). The CDR3 has 16 residues. The V end was cut by 7 bases, the J end by 0 bases, with 13 bases between. CDR3 amino acids: CASTGAVISGANVLTF. In DNA form, the CDR3 reads TGTGCCAGCACAGGGGCAGTCATCTCTGGGGCCAACGTCCTGACTTTC.

This chain uses TRBV15 with TRBJ1-1; possibly TRBD1 for D (6 bases). The CDR3 has 15 residues. V was pared by 7 bases and J by 4 bases, with 19 bases between. Germline V CDR1 and CDR2: LNHNV, YYDKDF (reference sequence). CDR3 loop: CATTQRTGPGTEAFF. CDR3 bases: TGTGCCACCACTCAGCGAACAGGGCCCGGCACTGAAGCTTTCTTT.

The rearrangement joins TRBV7-2 to TRBJ1-4; 8 positions match TRBD1. This CDR3 region has 16 residues. In germline, CDR1 is SGHTA, CDR2 FQGNSA. V lost 5 bases, J lost 3 bases, and 8 bases stayed unmatched. This chain's CDR3 is CASSLTGGLPNEKLFF. In nucleotides, the CDR3 is TGTGCCAGCAGCCTAACAGGGGGACTGCCTAATGAAAAACTGTTTTTT.

The chain uses TRBV19 and TRBJ2-3, with 8 nucleotides matching TRBD2. V dropped 8 bases and J dropped 5; count of bases not matched to a gene: 6. This CDR3 has 13 amino acids. Germline CDR1 reads LNHDA; CDR2 reads SQIVND (reference sequence). The CDR3 region has the DNA TGTGCCAGTTCAAGCGGGAGCGGAGATACGCAGTATTTT. Its protein product is CASSSGSGDTQYF.

J is TRBJ2-3 and V is TRBV4-1, with 8 bases matching TRBD2. The V and J ends lost 1 base and 7 bases, in that order; junction bases with no gene match: 10. The CDR3 consists of 16 residues. Germline values: CDR1 MGHRA, CDR2 YSYEKL. The CDR3 DNA follows: TGCGCCAGCAGCCAAGGAAGCGGGAGACGTCAGAATACGCAGTATTTT. Its translation is CASSQGSGRRQNTQYF.

In this sample, this clone turned up a few times. V usage is TRBV29-1 and J usage is TRBJ2-7; a possible D gene is TRBD2 (6 bases). CDR3 length: 13 residues. Germline lookup yields CDR1 SQVTM and CDR2 ANQGSEA. Trimming took 6 bases from V and 4 from J, leaving 16 bases between them. The CDR3 sequence: CSVLRDSPYEQYF. The CDR3 DNA reads TGCAGCGTGCTCCGGGACTCGCCTTACGAGCAGTACTTC.

The chain employs TRBV3-1 (or the pseudogene TRBV3-2) and TRBJ2-2; tentatively, D is TRBD2 (8 bases). This CDR3 is 20 amino acids long. V was shortened by 4 bases and J by 0 bases, with 24 bases between the two germline ends. Germline V lookup: CDR1 LGHDT, CDR2 YNNKEL (reference sequence). CDR3 loop: CASSRNTGVLAGANTGELFF. Here the CDR3 DNA reads TGTGCCAGCAGCCGCAACACAGGGGTCCTAGCGGGTGCGAACACCGGGGAGCTGTTTTTT.

The table lists this clone with a count of one. CDR3 DNA: TGTGCCAGCAGCTTAAAAGCGGAGCTCACCGGGGAGCTGTTTTTT. It yields the protein CASSLKAELTGELFF. The V gene is TRBV7-9, the J gene TRBJ2-2, with D possibly TRBD2 on 5 matching bases. CDR3 length: 15 amino acids. Trimming left V 2 bases short and J 4 bases short, with 11 bases between. CDR1 SEHNR and CDR2 FQNEAQ come from the germline V gene (reference sequence).

This clone occurred many times. The genes are TRBV2 and TRBJ2-7; 12 positions agree with TRBD2. The V gene end was trimmed by 4 bases and the J gene end by 4 bases; junction bases not matched to a gene: 20. Germline V gene lookup returns CDR1 SNHLY and CDR2 FYNNEI. The CDR3 has 20 residues. The CDR3 bases are TGTGCCAGCAGTGCCACTAAAGGAAGGGCTAGCGGGAGGGCCTGGTACGAGCAGTACTTC. Translation: CASSATKGRASGRAWYEQYF.

With regard to this clone: The identical CDR3 is also encoded by other nucleotide sequences in the sample. This sequence joins TRBV10-3 and TRBJ1-2; 8 nucleotides agree with TRBD1. Germline V gene sequence: CDR1 ENHRY, CDR2 SYGVKD. V trimming: 2 bases; J trimming: 5 bases; junction bases outside the gene matches: 1. The length of the CDR3 is 13 residues. The CDR3 here is CAISEGQGYGYTF. CDR3 coding DNA: TGTGCCATCAGTGAGGGACAGGGATATGGCTACACCTTC.